These T cell receptor beta chains were read from a single sample in a study of CD8+ T cells in alopecia areata. Using immunoSEQ multiplex PCR, the repertoire was profiled, and TCRdb retains in-frame clones only, with some absent. The top ten clones hold almost 40% of a sample with almost 35,000 clones, around 60% of them seen once. The sample was NKG2D-high CD8+ T cells sorted from blood. These receptors came from a human donor with alopecia areata. Each CDR3 is given with its conserved first and last residue. D genes are given only for firm matches. Only some rows state a clone size, as once, few, many or a class for expanded clones.

d_call	v_call	j_call	clone_size	cdr3_nt	cdr3_aa
-	TRBV7-2	TRBJ2-2	few	TGTGCCAGCAGCTTAAGCCCTGGGGTAGACAACACCGGGGAGCTGTTTTTT	CASSLSPGVDNTGELFF
-	TRBV6-5	TRBJ2-2	-	TGTGCCAGCAGTTATACCCCGAACACCGGGGAGCTGTTTTTT	CASSYTPNTGELFF
TRBD2	TRBV5-6	TRBJ2-1	few	TGTGCCAGCAGCTGGCAGACTAGCGGCCCCTTTAGTGAGCAGTTCTTC	CASSWQTSGPFSEQFF
-	TRBV29-1	TRBJ2-6	-	TGCAGCGTTGAAGGGGGAACAGCCTCTGGGGCCAACGTCCTGACTTTC	CSVEGGTASGANVLTF
-	TRBV4-3	TRBJ2-7	-	TGCGCCAGCAGCCAAGATCAGGCCAGCACCTACGAGCAGTACTTC	CASSQDQASTYEQYF
-	TRBV29-1	TRBJ1-1	-	TGCAGCGTTAAAGAGGGGAAGAAGAACACTGAAGCTTTCTTT	CSVKEGKKNTEAFF
-	TRBV7-8	TRBJ1-1	-	TGTGCCAGCAGCTTAGAGCTGGGTTACACTGAAGCTTTCTTT	CASSLELGYTEAFF
TRBD1	TRBV29-1	TRBJ2-1	few	TGCAGTGACCTGACAGGGGGTTGGCAGTTCTTC	CSDLTGGWQFF
TRBD1	TRBV5-1	TRBJ2-6	-	TGCGCCAGCAGCTCGGACCGGGACAGGGTCGTCGGGGCCAACGTCCTGACTTTC	CASSSDRDRVVGANVLTF
-	TRBV7-9	TRBJ2-2	few	TGTGCCAGCAGCTACCGACTAGACCCCAACACCGGGGAGCTGTTTTTT	CASSYRLDPNTGELFF
-	TRBV29-1	TRBJ2-2	few	TGCAGCGTCAGGGAGTCCGGGGAGCTGTTTTTT	CSVRESGELFF
-	TRBV27	TRBJ2-3	-	TGTGCCAGCAGTAGCACAGATACGCAGTATTTT	CASSSTDTQYF
-	TRBV7-8	TRBJ2-7	-	TGTGCCAGCAGCTTAGGGCAGGTCTACGAGCAGTACTTC	CASSLGQVYEQYF
TRBD1	TRBV19	TRBJ2-7	once	TGTGCCAGTACCCCAGGGGGCCAGTACGAGCAGTACTTC	CASTPGGQYEQYF
-	TRBV7-7	TRBJ2-3	-	TGTGCTAGCAGCTTAGGGTTTTCAGATACGCAGTATTTT	CASSLGFSDTQYF
-	TRBV7-2	TRBJ1-1	-	TGTGCCAGCAGCCCCGGGACCCCCTGGGGAGCTTTCTTT	CASSPGTPWGAFF
TRBD1	TRBV4-3	TRBJ2-7	-	TGCGCCAGCAGCCAAATGGGGACAGAAACCTACGAGCAGTACTTC	CASSQMGTETYEQYF
TRBD2	TRBV5-6	TRBJ2-1	-	TGTGCCAGCAGCTCCGCTAGCGGGAGGGCTTACAATGAGCAGTTCTTC	CASSSASGRAYNEQFF
-	TRBV6-5	TRBJ2-7	once	TGTGCCAGCAGTCCCCGGCCCTTTGGTAGTTACGAGCAGTACTTC	CASSPRPFGSYEQYF
-	TRBV29-1	TRBJ2-1	-	TGCAGCGTTGAGATCGGCAATGAGCAGTTCTTC	CSVEIGNEQFF
-	TRBV5-1	TRBJ2-1	-	TGCGCCAGCAGTTCCCTCTCCGGGACAAGGACCTACAATGAGCAGTTCTTC	CASSSLSGTRTYNEQFF
-	TRBV4-2	TRBJ2-5	once	TGTGCCAGCAGCCAATGGATCGGGGAGACCCAGTACTTC	CASSQWIGETQYF
TRBD2	TRBV7-9	TRBJ2-1	medium-sized	TGTGCCAGCAGCGCCGGAGGACTAGCGCCGCAGTGGAATGAGCAGTTCTTC	CASSAGGLAPQWNEQFF
-	TRBV28	TRBJ2-7	-	TGTGCCAGCAGTTCTTTGGTCCGTACTCCTTACGAGCAGTACTTC	CASSSLVRTPYEQYF
TRBD1	TRBV7-6	TRBJ2-1	-	TGTGCCAGCAGCCCGGGGCGGGGCGGGACAGGGGAGAATGAGCAGTTCTTC	CASSPGRGGTGENEQFF
-	TRBV29-1	TRBJ1-2	-	TGCAGCGTGAGGGCCGGGGTGGGAGGCTATGGCTACACCTTC	CSVRAGVGGYGYTF
TRBD2	TRBV10-3	TRBJ2-7	-	TGTGCCATCAGGGCCGGGACTAGCCACCACGAGCAGTACTTC	CAIRAGTSHHEQYF
-	TRBV4-1	TRBJ2-2	-	TGCGCCAGCAGCCAAGTGGTAGACACCGGGGAGCTGTTTTTT	CASSQVVDTGELFF
TRBD1	TRBV5-1	TRBJ1-2	once	TGCGCCAGCAGTTTTTGGACAGGTGCCGGCTACACCTTC	CASSFWTGAGYTF
-	TRBV29-1	TRBJ1-2	-	TGCAGCGTTGAAGATTTCAGGAGGGGGGAAGCCTCTAACTATGGCTACACCTTC	CSVEDFRRGEASNYGYTF
TRBD1	TRBV28	TRBJ1-2	-	TGTGCCAGCAGGGGACAGAACTATGGCTACACCTTC	CASRGQNYGYTF